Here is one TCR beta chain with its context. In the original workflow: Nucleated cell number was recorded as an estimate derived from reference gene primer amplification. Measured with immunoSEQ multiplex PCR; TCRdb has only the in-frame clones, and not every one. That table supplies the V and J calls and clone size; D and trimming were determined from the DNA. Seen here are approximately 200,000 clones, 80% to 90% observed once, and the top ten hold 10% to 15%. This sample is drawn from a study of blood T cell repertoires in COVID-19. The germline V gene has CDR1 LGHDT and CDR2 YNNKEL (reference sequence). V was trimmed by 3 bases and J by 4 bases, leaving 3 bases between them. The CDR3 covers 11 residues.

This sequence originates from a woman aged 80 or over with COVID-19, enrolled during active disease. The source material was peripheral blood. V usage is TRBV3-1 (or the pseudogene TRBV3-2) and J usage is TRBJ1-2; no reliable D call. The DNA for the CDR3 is TGTGCCAGCAGCCACAGCTATGGCTACACCTTC. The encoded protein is CASSHSYGYTF.